Shown below are 28 T cell receptor beta chains from a single sample sequenced in a study of blood T cell repertoires in COVID-19. The repertoire was sequenced with immunoSEQ multiplex PCR; TCRdb's copy has only in-frame clones and lacks some. The profile shows about 200,000 clones, roughly three quarters of them singletons. The material sequenced was PBMCs or T cells enriched from blood (not recorded which). All receptors derive from a woman between 45 and 60 years old with acute COVID-19.

This chain uses TRBV4-2 with TRBJ1-5, with a possible D match to TRBD1 (5 bases). This CDR3 has 15 amino acids. Trimming left V 4 bases short and J 2 bases short, with 12 bases between. CDR1 is LGHNA, CDR2 YNFKEQ, per germline. The CDR3 sequence: CASSPTGSGNQPQHF. CDR3 bases: TGTGCCAGCAGCCCAACAGGCTCCGGCAATCAGCCCCAGCATTTT.

This clone was detected once. The rearrangement joins TRBV11-2 to TRBJ2-1, with 8 nucleotides matching TRBD2. Germline CDR1 and CDR2: SGHAT and FQNNGV. Trimming took 6 bases from V and 9 from J; bases not matched to a gene: 13. This CDR3 spans 15 amino acids. The CDR3 DNA is TGTGCCAGCAGATCTACTAGCGGAGCCTCGGGTGAGCAGTTCTTC. Amino acid sequence: CASRSTSGASGEQFF.

This clone occurred a few times. The V gene is TRBV28, the J gene TRBJ2-1, with TRBD2 matching over 7 bases. This CDR3 has 12 residues. Germline trimming cut 9 bases from V and 5 bases from J; bases unmatched to any gene: 4. Germline V gene sequence: CDR1 MDHEN, CDR2 SYDVKM. The CDR3 DNA reads TGTGCCAGTAACGGGGGGAACAATGAGCAGTTCTTC. It codes for CASNGGNNEQFF.

The CDR3 DNA reads TGTGCCAGCAGCCGCCGGGAGGAAGAGACCCAGTACTTC. Protein: CASSRREEETQYF. This sequence joins TRBV7-9 and TRBJ2-5; 7 nucleotides match TRBD2. V gave up 5 bases and J gave up 3 bases; unmatched junction bases: 3. This CDR3 spans 13 amino acids. From germline, CDR1 is SEHNR and CDR2 FQNEAQ (reference sequence).

This sequence joins TRBV27 and TRBJ2-1; a possible D gene is TRBD1 (6 bases). Germline CDR1 and CDR2: MNHEY and SMNVEV (reference sequence). This CDR3 has 16 amino acids. With 5 bases removed from V and 10 bases from J, the gap between germline ends came to 24 bases. CDR3 coding DNA: TGTGCCAGCAGTCGCCAGGGGACGGTCACCACTAAGGAGCAGTTCTTC. Protein sequence: CASSRQGTVTTKEQFF.

The V and J genes are TRBV7-9 and TRBJ2-7; TRBD1 aligns across 8 bases. Germline lookup yields CDR1 SEHNR and CDR2 FQNEAQ (reference sequence). The V segment lost 5 bases and the J segment 1 base; nucleotides outside the gene matches: 4. The CDR3 extends over 14 amino acids. The CDR3 sequence: CASSATGGSYEQYV. Here the CDR3 DNA reads TGTGCCAGCAGCGCTACAGGGGGATCCTACGAGCAGTACGTC.

Only a few counts were recorded for this clone. The chain carries TRBV2 and TRBJ1-2; TRBD1 agrees at 7 bases. Unmatched junction bases numbered 11, after V lost 3 bases and J lost 7 bases. CDR3 length equals 15 residues. In germline, CDR1 is SNHLY, CDR2 FYNNEI. CDR3 protein: CASSERQGEGGGYTF. Here the CDR3 DNA reads TGTGCCAGCAGTGAGCGCCAGGGGGAAGGCGGTGGCTACACCTTC.

J is TRBJ1-6 and V is TRBV4-1; TRBD1 matches at 7 bases. CDR3 length: 14 amino acids. The germline V gene has CDR1 MGHRA and CDR2 YSYEKL. The V and J ends lost 3 bases and 7 bases, in that order; junction bases with no gene match: 3. CDR3 loop: CASSQGQQNSPLHF. CDR3 coding DNA: TGCGCCAGCAGCCAGGGACAGCAAAATTCACCCCTCCACTTT.

In its sample, this clone was seen a few times. The V and J genes are TRBV18 and TRBJ1-1; 11 bases are a match to TRBD1. Trimming took 3 bases from V and 6 from J; bases not matched to a gene: 3. The germline V gene has CDR1 KGHSH and CDR2 LQKENI. CDR3 size: 14 residues. This chain's CDR3 is CASSPQGQGAEAFF. In DNA, the CDR3 is TGTGCCAGCTCACCCCAGGGACAGGGGGCTGAAGCTTTCTTT.

This clone appeared once. DNA of the CDR3: TGTGCCAGCAGTGAAGTTTCCGGGACAGATCCACGTGGCTACACCTTC. This encodes CASSEVSGTDPRGYTF. The V and J genes are TRBV6-1 and TRBJ1-2; 7 bases are shared with TRBD1. Germline V gene sequence: CDR1 MNHNS, CDR2 SASEGT. The CDR3 is made up of 16 amino acids. Trimming removed 1 base from V and 7 bases from J; junction bases left unmatched: 12.

The gene calls are TRBV3-1 (or the pseudogene TRBV3-2) and TRBJ2-1, with D perhaps matching TRBD2 (5 bases). Germline V gene lookup returns CDR1 LGHDT and CDR2 YNNKEL (reference sequence). Trimming shortened V by 4 bases and J by 6 bases, and 7 bases separated the two germline ends. The CDR3 totals 12 residues. The CDR3 bases are TGTGCCAGCAGCCTAACTAGCAATGAGCAGTTCTTC. It codes for CASSLTSNEQFF.

The chain combines TRBV29-1 with TRBJ1-4; TRBD1 agrees at 9 bases. V was pared by 6 bases and J by 5 bases, with 4 bases of the junction left unmatched. The CDR3 totals 13 residues. Looked up from germline, CDR1 is SQVTM and CDR2 is ANQGSEA. CDR3 amino acids: CSVPGTGNEKLFF. CDR3 nucleotide sequence: TGCAGCGTCCCTGGGACAGGGAATGAAAAACTGTTTTTT.

This clone has just a few counts. V usage is TRBV7-3 and J usage is TRBJ1-2; 9 bases map to TRBD1. V dropped 5 bases and J dropped 3; count of bases not matched to a gene: 7. The CDR3 loop spans 15 amino acids. Germline V gene lookup returns CDR1 SGHTA and CDR2 FQGTGA. This CDR3 reads CASSATGGGDYGYTF. Written as DNA, the CDR3 is TGTGCCAGCAGCGCCACAGGGGGCGGGGACTATGGCTACACCTTC.

The genes are TRBV25-1 and TRBJ1-2, with no clear D. The CDR3 spans 15 residues. Germline V gives CDR1 MGHDK, CDR2 SYGVNS. Between the trimmed V and J ends, which lost 5 bases and 2 bases, there was a span of 15 bases. As DNA, the CDR3 is TGTGCCAGCAGTAGAGGGCGGGGAGAAAACTATGGCTACACCTTC. Amino acid sequence: CASSRGRGENYGYTF.

In this sample, this clone turned up a few times. The V gene is TRBV6-1, the J gene TRBJ1-5; TRBD1 matches 8 bases. Germline V gene lookup returns CDR1 MNHNS and CDR2 SASEGT. Trimming cost V 1 base and J 9 bases; bases outside gene matches: 8. The CDR3 covers 15 residues. In nucleotides, the CDR3 is TGTGCCAGCAGTGAAGTAAGTACAGGGGGTCCGCCCCAGCATTTT. Its protein product is CASSEVSTGGPPQHF.

This clone has a handful of counts. J is TRBJ1-2 and V is TRBV7-9; tentatively, D is TRBD1 (5 bases). The CDR3 loop spans 15 amino acids. Trimming took off 2 bases at V and 4 bases at J, with 14 bases between the two ends. Germline assignment: CDR1 SEHNR and CDR2 FQNEAQ (reference sequence). The CDR3, as DNA: TGTGCCAGCAGCTTACCGCCGGGACTGCCCTATGGCTACACCTTC. It translates to CASSLPPGLPYGYTF. The full variable domain, in which reference TRBV7-9 and TRBJ1-2 provide the parts outside the CDR3, is DTGVSQNPRHKITKRGQNVTFRCDPISEHNRLYWYRQTLGQGPEFLTYFQNEAQLEKSRLLSDRFSAERPKGSFSTLEIQRTEQGDSAMYLCASSLPPGLPYGYTFGSGTRLTVV.

This clone appeared a few times. The chain couples TRBV19 to TRBJ2-3; 10 bases are a match to TRBD2. The V gene's germline CDR1 is LNHDA and CDR2 SQIVND (reference sequence). The CDR3 sequence is 18 residues long. V shed 2 bases, J shed 6 bases, and the junction held 14 bases outside the gene matches. CDR3 nucleotide sequence: TGTGCCAGTAGTATAATAGGTTGGGAGCGGGGGGGCCGTGATACGCAGTATTTT. Its protein product is CASSIIGWERGGRDTQYF.

This clone was observed a few times. The rearrangement joins TRBV2 to TRBJ1-3; 9 bases are shared with TRBD1. Germline V gives CDR1 SNHLY, CDR2 FYNNEI. Trimming cost V 6 bases and J 2 bases; bases outside gene matches: 5. The CDR3 sequence is 15 residues long. CDR3 DNA: TGTGCCAGCAGGGCGACAGGGGGTACTGGAAACACCATATATTTT. Its protein is CASRATGGTGNTIYF.

The chain is built from TRBV6-5 and TRBJ1-4, with 7 bases lining up with TRBD1. The V gene end was trimmed by 6 bases and the J gene end by 12 bases; junction bases not matched to a gene: 13. Per the germline V gene, CDR1 is MNHEY and CDR2 is SVGAGI. CDR3 length equals 14 residues. CDR3 bases: TGTGCCAGCAGACCAGGGACAGAGCTTGGGGAACTGTTTTTT. It yields the protein CASRPGTELGELFF.

The genes are TRBV3-1 (or the pseudogene TRBV3-2) and TRBJ1-5; D may be TRBD1 (6 bases). The V gene lost 4 bases and the J gene lost 3 bases, with 13 bases spanning the gap. The length of the CDR3 is 15 residues. The germline V gene has CDR1 LGHDT and CDR2 YNNKEL (reference sequence). CDR3 in DNA: TGTGCCAGCAGCCCTTCCCCAGGGGCCAATCAGCCCCAGCATTTT. It encodes CASSPSPGANQPQHF.

This chain joins TRBV5-4 and TRBJ1-6; no clear D. The CDR3 has 15 amino acids. Germline CDR1 reads SGHNT; CDR2 reads YYREEE (reference sequence). V was pared by 0 bases and J by 6 bases, with 10 bases between. CDR3 protein: CASSLGAPINSPLHF. The CDR3 DNA reads TGTGCCAGCAGCTTGGGCGCACCCATTAATTCACCCCTCCACTTT.

The chain has TRBV28 and TRBJ1-2; TRBD1 matches 9 bases. J gave up 4 bases and V 7 bases, and 13 bases lay outside the gene matches. The germline V gene has CDR1 MDHEN and CDR2 SYDVKM. This CDR3 spans 16 amino acids. The CDR3 protein is CASTRTGARGGYGYTF. In DNA, the CDR3 is TGTGCCAGCACCCGGACAGGGGCGAGGGGGGGCTATGGCTACACCTTC.

CDR3 loop: CATSRGSGANVLTF. The DNA of the CDR3 is TGTGCCACCAGTAGGGGTTCTGGGGCCAACGTCCTGACTTTC. The chain is built from TRBV24-1 and TRBJ2-6; TRBD1 might be the D (5 bases). Germline loops: CDR1 KGHDR, CDR2 SFDVKD. Between the trimmed V and J ends, which lost 6 bases and 1 base, there was a span of 6 bases. The CDR3 totals 14 residues.

The table lists this clone with a count of one. The CDR3 sequence is CASRDRGLNTEAFF. The CDR3 nucleotides are TGTGCCAGCCGGGACAGGGGGTTGAACACTGAAGCTTTCTTT. The rearrangement links TRBV6-5 to TRBJ1-1, with TRBD1 matching 11 bases. Losses at the gene ends were 8 bases for V and 0 bases for J; bases not matched to a gene: 2. Germline V lookup: CDR1 MNHEY, CDR2 SVGAGI. CDR3 length equals 14 residues.

This clone was recorded once. V and J are TRBV4-2 and TRBJ2-1; 11 bases agree with TRBD2. V was clipped by 6 bases and J by 4 bases; unmatched bases: 5. This CDR3 spans 15 amino acids. Germline values: CDR1 LGHNA, CDR2 YNFKEQ. CDR3 bases: TGTGCCAGCAGGTTTAGACTAGCGGGATACAATGAGCAGTTCTTC. This encodes CASRFRLAGYNEQFF.

The chain is built from TRBV7-8 and TRBJ2-4; 8 nucleotides agree with TRBD1. Germline values: CDR1 SGHVS, CDR2 FQNEAQ. The V segment lost 1 base and the J segment 4 bases; nucleotides outside the gene matches: 9. There are 17 residues in the CDR3. The CDR3 region has the DNA TGTGCCAGCAGCTTAGGGTCTCAGGGGGCGCTGAAAAACATTCAGTACTTC. Translated, it gives CASSLGSQGALKNIQYF.

This CDR3 is CASSPGQAKNTEAFF. CDR3 DNA: TGTGCCAGCAGCCCCGGACAGGCCAAGAACACTGAAGCTTTCTTT. The chain uses TRBV3-1 (or the pseudogene TRBV3-2) and TRBJ1-1; 7 nucleotides line up with TRBD1. Germline V lookup: CDR1 LGHDT, CDR2 YNNKEL (reference sequence). The CDR3 covers 15 residues. V lost 4 bases, J lost 1 base, and 6 bases stayed unmatched.

The V and J genes are TRBV14 and TRBJ1-6; 10 bases align to TRBD1. Per germline, CDR1 SGHDN and CDR2 FVKESK. The CDR3 is made up of 15 amino acids. Germline trimming cut 1 base from V and 7 bases from J; bases unmatched to any gene: 1. Written as DNA, the CDR3 is TGTGCCAGCAGCCAAGGGGGACAGGGGAATTCACCCCTCCACTTT. As protein: CASSQGGQGNSPLHF. The full variable domain, in which reference TRBV14 and TRBJ1-6 provide the parts outside the CDR3, is EAGVTQFPSHSVIEKGQTVTLRCDPISGHDNLYWYRRVMGKEIKFLLHFVKESKQDESGMPNNRFLAERTGGTYSTLKVQPAELEDSGVYFCASSQGGQGNSPLHFGNGTRLTVT.